This T cell receptor (beta chain) was captured in a study of monozygotic twins with inflammatory bowel disease. The study, taken as a whole, reports: The sharing of clonotypes with others was lower in IBD patients than in healthy twins, especially with disease activity. Concordant and discordant twins showed no difference in repertoire similarity, possibly from limited power.

Of note for this clonotype: Its antigen is not known.

The CDR3 loop spans 12 amino acids. Germline CDR1 reads SGHRS; CDR2 reads YFSETQ. For both chains, the TCRalpha and TCRbeta cDNA went through two nested PCRs of about 15 and 9 cycles. TCRdb re-called the 5' RACE reads; one entry per CDR3 protein, DNA not given. The table counts some 330,000 distinct CDR3 sequences; 5.6% lies in the top ten. Sequencing was performed on blood. This receptor was identified in a human donor with ulcerative colitis or Crohn's disease, or a healthy co-twin of an affected twin (not recorded which). The V call is TRBV5-1, the J call TRBJ1-2. CDR3 in amino acids: CASSLAEVGYTF.